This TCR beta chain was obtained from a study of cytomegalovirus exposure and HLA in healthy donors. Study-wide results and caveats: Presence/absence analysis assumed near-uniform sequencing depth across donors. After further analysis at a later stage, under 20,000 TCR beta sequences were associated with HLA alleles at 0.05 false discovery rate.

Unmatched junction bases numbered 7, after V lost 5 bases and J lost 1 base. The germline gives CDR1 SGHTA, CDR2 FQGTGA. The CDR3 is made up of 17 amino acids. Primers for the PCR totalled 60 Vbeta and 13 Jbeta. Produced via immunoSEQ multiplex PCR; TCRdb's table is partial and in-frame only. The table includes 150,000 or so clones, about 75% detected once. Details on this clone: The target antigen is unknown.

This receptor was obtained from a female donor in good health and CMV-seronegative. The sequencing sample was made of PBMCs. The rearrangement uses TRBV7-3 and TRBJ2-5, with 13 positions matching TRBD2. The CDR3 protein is CASSPQTSGGPQETQYF. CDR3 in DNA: TGTGCCAGCAGCCCACAGACTAGCGGGGGGCCCCAAGAGACCCAGTACTTC. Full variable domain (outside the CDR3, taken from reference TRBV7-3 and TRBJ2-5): GAGVSQTPSNKVTEKGKYVELRCDPISGHTALYWYRQSLGQGPEFLIYFQGTGAADDSGLPNDRFFAVRPEGSVSTLKIQRTERGDSAVYLCASSPQTSGGPQETQYFGPGTRLLVL.